This T cell receptor beta chain was obtained from a study of CXCR3-negative and CXCR3-positive naive CD8 T cells (dated by TCRdb to the late 2010s). Some background on the complete study: Roughly 150 million TRB reads were obtained in total, roughly 1.5 +/- 0.3 million reads per library. The diversity and physicochemical repertoire analyses included eleven to twelve donors pooled from two independent experiments. For the TRBV-TRBJ cluster analysis, the naive subsets came from roughly 5 donors, while the memory cells came from 3 donors. The investigation overall reported the following: Freshly isolated PBMCs were used for most assays because CXCR3 expression partially decreased after cryopreservation. Comparably high repertoire diversity was found in both naive subsets, whereas much lower repertoire diversity was found in memory CD8+ T cells. Compared with CXCR3-negative naive cells, CXCR3-positive naive cells had TRB CDR3s with higher hydrophobicity (lower Kidera factor 4), lower energy, and higher strength and volume indices. Surface CD5, linked to self-reactivity in mice, was comparable between naive subsets; TCR interaction strength was therefore also inferred from TRB CDR3 physicochemical properties. Naive CXCR3-negative and CXCR3-positive cells from the same donor showed similar TRBV-TRBJ usage, whereas memory cells showed distinct patterns.

Each CD8+ T cell subset was flow-sorted in triplicate, and some 300,000 cells per subset were placed directly into RLT lysis buffer. Naive CD8+ T cells were defined stringently as CD45RO-CCR7+CD27+CD95- to exclude memory contaminants. Peripheral blood mononuclear cells were isolated from buffy coats by standard density gradient centrifugation. A FACSAria III was used to flow-sort naive CXCR3-negative and CXCR3-positive CD8+ T cells. An RNeasy Mini Kit was used to extract total RNA from the sorted cells. Sequencing instrument: NextSeq 550. The Human TCR Profiling Kit (MiLaboratory) was used to make UMI-labeled 5' RACE TRB cDNA libraries. The full amount of extracted RNA was used for cDNA synthesis, and the full amount of resulting cDNA was used for PCR amplification. Libraries were prepared in parallel using an identical number of PCR cycles. Per the authors' processing: With a requirement of at least two reads per UMI, MIGEC and MiXCR extracted about 57,000 +/- 9,900 unique UMI-labeled TRB cDNA molecules per library. On average, about 40,000 +/- 10,000 functional in-frame TRB CDR3 nucleotide clonotypes lacking stop codons were found per library. After downsampling to 5000 UMI-labeled TRB molecules per sample, diversity metrics such as normalized Shannon-Wiener and Chao1 were calculated in VDJtools. VDJtools computed clonotype-size-weighted physicochemical properties of the central five CDR3 residues: interaction energy, strength, volume and Kidera factor 4. Each entry corresponds to one CDR3 protein sequence from reads that TCRdb reprocessed, and DNA is not given. TCRdb's processing, not the authors' own work, is the source of the V and J calls. This sample's table contains fewer than 9,000 distinct CDR3 sequences. Together, the top ten hold 2% to 2.5% of the sample.

As to this clonotype: Its recognized antigen is unknown.

Its CDR3 holds 14 amino acids, cysteine through phenylalanine. The DNA is unrecorded. As encoded in the germline V gene, CDR1 is MGHDK while CDR2 is SYGVNS. This receptor chain uses TRBV25-1 and TRBJ1-1. The clonotype comes from a human donor in good health. Some clones in this sample may be carry-over from other donors' samples. Sequencing was done on a sample of naive CXCR3- CD8+ T cells from blood. The cell subset or site label on this specimen signifies: CD45RO-CCR7+CD27+CD95- naive CD8+ T cells lacking CXCR3 (TNR3-). The CDR3 in this case is CASSELGWNTEAFF. With the portions outside the CDR3 filled from the reference TRBV25-1 and TRBJ1-1 genes, the complete variable region becomes EADIYQTPRYLVIGTGKKITLECSQTMGHDKMYWYQQDPGMELHLIHYSYGVNSTEKGDLSSESTVSRIRTEHFPLTLESARPSHTSQYLCASSELGWNTEAFFGQGTRLTVV.